The 25 T cell receptor beta chains listed next were all sequenced from one sample in a study of T cell repertoires in aging, cancer and after chemotherapy. Multiplex touch-down PCR with TRB-A/B primers amplified rearranged V-D-J TRB sequences. TCRdb processed the multiplex PCR reads anew with MiXCR; each CDR3 protein has one entry. Of roughly 6,800 distinct CDR3 sequences in the sample, about a third were seen once. The template was genomic DNA from peripheral blood, not RNA. Sequencing input: blood. These receptor sequences come from a human donor in good health.

V gene TRBV20-1 combines with J gene TRBJ2-5, with 16 bases lining up with TRBD2. Germline V gene sequence: CDR1 DFQATT, CDR2 SNEGSKA (reference sequence). V shed 4 bases and J 3 bases; nucleotides not matched to a gene: 11. The CDR3 has 18 amino acids. This CDR3 is CSATVPGLAGGPEETQYF. CDR3 bases: TGCAGTGCTACCGTCCCGGGACTAGCGGGGGGGCCGGAAGAGACCCAGTACTTC.

The chain joins TRBV29-1 to TRBJ2-6; 9 positions agree with TRBD1. The germline gives CDR1 SQVTM, CDR2 ANQGSEA. CDR3 length equals 17 residues. Losses at the gene ends were 5 bases for V and 4 bases for J; bases not matched to a gene: 12. CDR3 sequence reads: CSVWGRQGGFGANVLTF. The CDR3 bases are TGCAGCGTTTGGGGGCGACAGGGGGGTTTCGGGGCCAACGTCCTGACTTTC.

The rearrangement uses TRBV20-1 and TRBJ2-1; the D gene is possibly TRBD2 (5 bases). V lost 5 bases to trimming and J lost 5 bases, with 7 bases between them. The CDR3 contains 11 residues. Germline assignment: CDR1 DFQATT and CDR2 SNEGSKA (reference sequence). The CDR3 DNA reads TGCAGTGCTCGGCGGGACAATGAGCAGTTCTTC. It codes for CSARRDNEQFF.

This chain uses TRBV5-6 with TRBJ2-7; 8 bases are a match to TRBD1. This CDR3 contains 15 residues. Germline lookup yields CDR1 SGHDT and CDR2 YYEEEE. The CDR3 here is CASSRQGTGSYEQCV. Here the CDR3 DNA reads TGTGCCAGCAGTAGACAGGGGACCGGCTCCTACGAGCAGTGCGTC.

In its sample, this clonotype is medium-sized. The gene calls are TRBV5-4 and TRBJ2-3; D gene unclear. The germline CDR1 and CDR2 sequences are SGHNT and YYREEE (reference sequence). V dropped 2 bases and J dropped 2 bases, with 9 bases sitting between them. This CDR3 region has 14 residues. CDR3 amino acids: CASSFGKPTDTQYF. The CDR3 DNA follows: TGTGCCAGCAGCTTCGGTAAACCCACAGATACGCAGTATTTT.

The chain carries TRBV6-5 and TRBJ1-1, with 7 nucleotides matching TRBD1. V lost 2 bases and J lost 6; bases outside the gene matches: 3. Germline V gene data show CDR1 as MNHEY and CDR2 as SVGAGI. The CDR3 covers 13 residues. CDR3 residues: CASSYRGLAEAFF. The CDR3 DNA follows: TGTGCCAGCAGTTACAGGGGGCTCGCTGAAGCTTTCTTT.

The CDR3 nucleotides are TGTGCCTGGAGTGTACAATGGAACCAAGAGACCCAGTACTTC. It codes for CAWSVQWNQETQYF. V is TRBV30 and J is TRBJ2-5, with no clear D. With 0 bases removed from V and 0 bases from J, the gap between germline ends came to 8 bases. This CDR3 spans 14 amino acids. In germline, CDR1 is GTSNPN, CDR2 SVGIG (reference sequence).

The sample holds a few counts of this clonotype. The chain joins TRBV5-1 to TRBJ2-1, with D possibly being TRBD2 (5 bases). Germline values: CDR1 SGHRS, CDR2 YFSETQ. This CDR3 region has 15 residues. The V and J ends lost 4 bases and 3 bases respectively, with 14 bases between them. As DNA, the CDR3 is TGCGCCAGCAGCCACGGGGAGCCGGGCTACAATGAGCAGTTCTTC. Its translation: CASSHGEPGYNEQFF.

This clonotype was detected only a few times. The chain has TRBV6-5 and TRBJ2-7; weak D call: TRBD2 (6 bases). Germline loops: CDR1 MNHEY, CDR2 SVGAGI. Trimming took 6 bases from V and 6 from J, leaving 21 bases between them. The CDR3 loop spans 15 amino acids. Written as DNA, the CDR3 is TGTGCCAGCAGCCGGGGGACCGATCTGGGAGGCGAGCAGTACTTC. Protein sequence: CASSRGTDLGGEQYF.

The genes are TRBV10-3 and TRBJ2-2; weak D call: TRBD1 (6 bases). This CDR3 region has 18 residues. Germline V gives CDR1 ENHRY, CDR2 SYGVKD. Trimming cost V 10 bases and J 6 bases, with 30 bases left between them. The CDR3 reads CATTPRDRGLFPAGELFF. Written as DNA, the CDR3 is TGTGCCACAACCCCCCGGGATAGGGGGTTGTTTCCGGCCGGGGAGCTGTTTTTT.

This clonotype was detected only a few times. V is TRBV6-2 or TRBV6-3 and J is TRBJ2-7, with D possibly being TRBD2 (6 bases). The CDR3 spans 12 residues. Deletions cut 6 bases from V and 3 bases from J, with 9 bases between. The germline CDR1 and CDR2 sequences are MNHEY and SVGEGT. The CDR3 is CASRGLNYEQYF. The CDR3, as DNA: TGTGCCAGCAGGGGACTTAACTACGAGCAGTACTTC.

The V and J genes are TRBV4-1 and TRBJ1-5, with D possibly TRBD1 on 5 matching bases. The V end was cut by 2 bases, the J end by 3 bases, with 8 bases between. CDR3 length equals 14 residues. The germline CDR1 and CDR2 sequences are MGHRA and YSYEKL. CDR3 protein: CASSQPGLNQPQHF. CDR3 bases: TGCGCCAGCAGCCAACCGGGGCTCAATCAGCCCCAGCATTTT.

The chain uses TRBV27 and TRBJ2-1, with a weak D call TRBD2 (6 bases). The CDR3 length is 14 residues. In germline, CDR1 is MNHEY, CDR2 SMNVEV (reference sequence). The V end was cut by 6 bases, the J end by 2 bases, with 11 bases between. The CDR3 here is CASRIGRPYNEQFF. The CDR3 DNA reads as TGTGCCAGCAGGATCGGGAGACCCTACAATGAGCAGTTCTTC.

This clonotype is judged medium-sized (0.01 to 0.1%). The CDR3 region is CSVVWAGTVRGEKLFF. DNA of the CDR3: TGCAGCGTTGTTTGGGCAGGTACCGTTCGGGGTGAAAAACTGTTTTTT. The chain links TRBV29-1 to TRBJ1-4, with D unresolved. Between the trimmed V and J ends, which lost 4 bases and 7 bases, there was a span of 22 bases. Germline CDR1 SQVTM, CDR2 ANQGSEA. The CDR3 loop spans 16 amino acids.

This rearrangement joins TRBV19 to TRBJ1-3; no clear D gene. The CDR3 runs to 16 residues. The V gene's germline CDR1 is LNHDA and CDR2 SQIVND (reference sequence). Between the trimmed V and J ends, which lost 7 bases and 0 bases, there was a span of 16 bases. The DNA of the CDR3 is TGTGCCAGTACCGACCAACCGGGCATCTCTGGAAACACCATATATTTT. Translated, it gives CASTDQPGISGNTIYF.

CDR3 coding DNA: TGCGCCAGCAGCGAGCGGGTTGGAAACACCATATATTTT. Translated: CASSERVGNTIYF. The rearrangement uses TRBV5-1 and TRBJ1-3; D remains unclear. Between the trimmed V and J ends, which lost 4 bases and 3 bases, there was a span of 8 bases. This CDR3 comprises 13 residues. CDR1 is SGHRS, CDR2 YFSETQ, per germline. The full variable domain, completed using reference TRBV5-1 and TRBJ1-3, is KAGVTQTPRYLIKTRGQQVTLSCSPISGHRSVSWYQQTPGQGLQFLFEYFSETQRNKGNFPGRFSGRQFSNSRSEMNVSTLELGDSALYLCASSERVGNTIYFGEGSWLTVV.

The J gene is TRBJ2-2, the V gene TRBV6-5; 11 bases fit TRBD2. CDR1 MNHEY and CDR2 SVGAGI come from the germline V gene. V shed 4 bases and J 4 bases; nucleotides not matched to a gene: 8. CDR3 length: 17 amino acids. Here the CDR3 DNA reads TGTGCCAGCAGTTTGTCGACTAGCGGGGATCTCACCGGGGAGCTGTTTTTT. It specifies CASSLSTSGDLTGELFF.

The chain employs TRBV6-5 and TRBJ1-2; D is perhaps TRBD1 (5 bases). The CDR3 totals 14 residues. Between the trimmed V and J ends, which lost 5 bases and 6 bases, there was a span of 16 bases. Germline V gene lookup returns CDR1 MNHEY and CDR2 SVGAGI. CDR3 bases: TGTGCCAGCAGTCCTCTTCCAGGGAGGAATGGCTACACCTTC. This sequence encodes CASSPLPGRNGYTF.

V gene TRBV19 combines with J gene TRBJ2-1; 7 nucleotides line up with TRBD2. Germline CDR1 and CDR2: LNHDA and SQIVND (reference sequence). Unmatched junction bases numbered 11, after V lost 1 base and J lost 8 bases. The length of the CDR3 is 16 residues. CDR3 in DNA: TGTGCCAGTAGTATAGGAGCGGGATTGGGTCGGCATGAGCAGTTCTTC. This codes for CASSIGAGLGRHEQFF. Based on the CDR3 plus reference TRBV19 and TRBJ2-1, the full variable domain is DGGITQSPKYLFRKEGQNVTLSCEQNLNHDAMYWYRQDPGQGLRLIYYSQIVNDFQKGDIAEGYSVSREKKESFPLTVTSAQKNPTAFYLCASSIGAGLGRHEQFFGPGTRLTVL.

The genes are TRBV20-1 and TRBJ2-2, with 10 bases lining up with TRBD2. Germline loops: CDR1 DFQATT, CDR2 SNEGSKA (reference sequence). Trimming at V came to 4 bases and at J to 7 bases, leaving 9 bases not matched to a gene. The CDR3 sequence is 15 residues long. In DNA form, the CDR3 reads TGCAGTGCTATGGGAACTAGCGGGGTAGACGGGGAGCTGTTTTTT. It translates to CSAMGTSGVDGELFF.

This chain connects TRBV5-6 to TRBJ2-1; no definite D call. CDR1 is SGHDT and CDR2 is YYEEEE in the germline V gene. Trimming pared 0 bases from V and 6 bases from J, leaving 4 bases between. The CDR3 covers 12 residues. Here the CDR3 DNA reads TGTGCCAGCAGCTTGGACAGCAATGAGCAGTTCTTC. This gives the protein CASSLDSNEQFF.

In its sample, this clonotype was seen a few times. This chain joins TRBV19 and TRBJ2-6, with D unresolved. Trimming shortened V by 4 bases and J by 0 bases, and 19 bases separated the two germline ends. CDR3 size: 19 residues. CDR1 and CDR2 (germline): LNHDA, SQIVND (reference sequence). The CDR3 DNA sequence: TGTGCCAGTAGTACTCGAGGAGCAGGCTCGGGCTCTGGGGCCAACGTCCTGACTTTC. Encoded protein: CASSTRGAGSGSGANVLTF. Full variable domain (outside the CDR3, taken from reference TRBV19 and TRBJ2-6): DGGITQSPKYLFRKEGQNVTLSCEQNLNHDAMYWYRQDPGQGLRLIYYSQIVNDFQKGDIAEGYSVSREKKESFPLTVTSAQKNPTAFYLCASSTRGAGSGSGANVLTFGAGSRLTVL.

This rearrangement joins TRBV6-5 to TRBJ2-5; 8 bases are a match to TRBD2. Germline loops: CDR1 MNHEY, CDR2 SVGAGI. The V gene end was trimmed by 8 bases and the J gene end by 5 bases; junction bases not matched to a gene: 4. The CDR3 sequence is 12 residues long. The CDR3 nucleotides are TGTGCCAGCTCGGGGGGGCCGGAGACCCAGTACTTC. Amino acids: CASSGGPETQYF.

The chain employs TRBV5-6 and TRBJ2-2, with D perhaps TRBD1 (5 bases). The V end was cut by 1 base, the J end by 7 bases, with 14 bases between. The V gene's germline CDR1 is SGHDT and CDR2 YYEEEE. The CDR3 consists of 15 residues. The chain's CDR3 is CASSLYAQGVGELFF. CDR3 in DNA: TGTGCCAGCAGCTTGTATGCCCAGGGTGTCGGGGAGCTGTTTTTT.

Notes on this clonotype: One junction end does not reproduce the germline sequence, and a read error may be involved. The V and J genes are TRBV24-1 and TRBJ2-2; no reliable D call. CDR3 length: 13 amino acids. Germline V lookup: CDR1 KGHDR, CDR2 SFDVKD. CDR3 sequence (DNA): TGTGCCACCATTGATCCAAGGACCGGGGAGCTGTTTTTT. Its translation is CATIDPRTGELFF.